Following are 32 T cell receptor beta chains from one sample sequenced in a study of blood T cell repertoires in COVID-19. Clones were sequenced by immunoSEQ multiplex PCR, and TCRdb holds only the in-frame ones, with some missing. The sample contains 250,000 or so clones, 75% to 90% of which appear only once. Input material: peripheral blood. The receptors stem from a woman in her 30s with active or convalescent COVID-19.

The CDR3 is CASSYGGVTYNEQFF. The DNA for the CDR3 is TGTGCCAGCAGTTACGGCGGGGTCACATACAATGAGCAGTTCTTC. The chain is built from TRBV6-2 or TRBV6-3 and TRBJ2-1; the D gene is possibly TRBD2 (6 bases). Germline assignment: CDR1 MNHEY and CDR2 SVGEGT. The CDR3 totals 15 residues. V lost 2 bases, J lost 4 bases, and 12 bases lay in between.

V is TRBV6-1 and J is TRBJ2-7, with 11 bases identical to TRBD2. V dropped 0 bases and J dropped 2; count of bases not matched to a gene: 0. CDR3 length: 15 amino acids. The germline gives CDR1 MNHNS, CDR2 SASEGT. The chain's CDR3 is CASSEASGGAYEQYF. The CDR3 DNA sequence: TGTGCCAGCAGTGAAGCTAGCGGGGGGGCCTACGAGCAGTACTTC.

The chain has TRBV15 and TRBJ2-5, with TRBD1 identical over 8 bases. The CDR3 contains 13 residues. V lost 3 bases to trimming and J lost 4 bases; unmatched junction nucleotides: 1. Looked up from germline, CDR1 is LNHNV and CDR2 is YYDKDF (reference sequence). CDR3 DNA sequence: TGTGCCACCAGCAGCAGGGGGCGAGAGACCCAGTACTTC. This translates into CATSSRGRETQYF.

The chain is built from TRBV6-6 and TRBJ1-1; 8 bases line up with TRBD1. In germline, CDR1 is MNHNY, CDR2 SVGAGI (reference sequence). This CDR3 is built from 15 residues. V shed 1 base and J 1 base; nucleotides not matched to a gene: 2. CDR3 DNA: TGTGCCAGCAGTTACTTGGGACAGGCGAACACTGAAGCTTTCTTT. It codes for CASSYLGQANTEAFF.

This chain connects TRBV2 to TRBJ2-5; 8 nucleotides agree with TRBD1. This CDR3 has 13 amino acids. The junction had 2 bases not matched to a gene; V was cut back by 3 bases and J by 5 bases. The germline CDR1 and CDR2 sequences are SNHLY and FYNNEI. The DNA of the CDR3 is TGTGCCAGCAGTGAGGACAGGGCGGAGACCCAGTACTTC. As protein: CASSEDRAETQYF.

The chain carries TRBV4-3 and TRBJ2-6; D not resolved. The ends were cut back, 0 bases at V and 0 bases at J, with 12 bases in the middle. Germline assignment: CDR1 LGHNA and CDR2 YSLEER. The CDR3 is 18 amino acids. The CDR3 DNA sequence: TGCGCCAGCAGCCAAGATCTGTTGGGCTTCTCTGGGGCCAACGTCCTGACTTTC. It translates to CASSQDLLGFSGANVLTF.

The rearrangement joins TRBV19 to TRBJ1-5, with D perhaps TRBD1 (6 bases). The V gene's germline CDR1 is LNHDA and CDR2 SQIVND (reference sequence). V was cut by 4 bases and J by 1 base, with 11 bases left in between. CDR3 size: 15 residues. CDR3 sequence reads: CASSRGRMSNQPQHF. CDR3 DNA: TGTGCCAGTAGTAGGGGGCGGATGAGCAATCAGCCCCAGCATTTT.

This clone was seen once. The J gene is TRBJ2-3, the V gene TRBV7-2, with D possibly matching TRBD2 (6 bases). The CDR3 spans 15 residues. V was trimmed by 4 bases and J by 2 bases, leaving 13 bases between them. Per the germline V gene, CDR1 is SGHTA and CDR2 is FQGNSA. CDR3 bases: TGTGCCAGCAGCTCTCGAAGCGGGCTCACAGATACGCAGTATTTT. This codes for CASSSRSGLTDTQYF.

The chain joins TRBV7-9 to TRBJ1-1, with D hard to call. Trimming cost V 3 bases and J 0 bases, with 8 bases left between them. The CDR3 extends over 14 amino acids. CDR1 SEHNR and CDR2 FQNEAQ come from the germline V gene (reference sequence). CDR3 sequence reads: CASSFDGVNTEAFF. CDR3 sequence (DNA): TGTGCCAGCAGCTTCGACGGAGTGAACACTGAAGCTTTCTTT.

The chain links TRBV5-4 to TRBJ1-2; D ambiguous. The V end was cut by 4 bases, the J end by 2 bases, with 9 bases between. From germline, CDR1 is SGHNT and CDR2 YYREEE (reference sequence). This CDR3 is 13 amino acids long. CDR3 residues: CASSSAANYGYTF. In DNA, the CDR3 is TGTGCCAGCAGCAGCGCGGCAAACTATGGCTACACCTTC.

The chain couples TRBV3-1 (or the pseudogene TRBV3-2) to TRBJ1-6; D uncertain. With 1 base removed from V and 0 bases from J, the gap between germline ends came to 10 bases. From germline, CDR1 is LGHDT and CDR2 YNNKEL (reference sequence). This CDR3 is 17 amino acids long. The CDR3 is CASSQVTMSSYNSPLHF. The DNA for the CDR3 is TGTGCCAGCAGCCAAGTTACGATGAGCTCCTATAATTCACCCCTCCACTTT.

This chain joins TRBV7-9 and TRBJ2-1; D is perhaps TRBD2 (5 bases). Germline V CDR1 and CDR2: SEHNR, FQNEAQ (reference sequence). V lost 0 bases to trimming and J lost 10 bases, with 19 bases between them. The CDR3 is 16 amino acids. CDR3 in amino acids: CASSLAAGNQFWEQFF. The CDR3 region has the DNA TGTGCCAGCAGCTTAGCGGCGGGTAATCAATTCTGGGAGCAGTTCTTC. The full variable domain, completed using reference TRBV7-9 and TRBJ2-1, is DTGVSQNPRHKITKRGQNVTFRCDPISEHNRLYWYRQTLGQGPEFLTYFQNEAQLEKSRLLSDRFSAERPKGSFSTLEIQRTEQGDSAMYLCASSLAAGNQFWEQFFGPGTRLTVL.

The chain carries TRBV5-6 and TRBJ2-1; 7 nucleotides align to TRBD1. The junction had 1 base not matched to a gene; V was cut back by 1 base and J by 3 bases. The CDR3 loop spans 14 amino acids. Germline-derived CDR1 and CDR2 are SGHDT and YYEEEE. The CDR3, as DNA: TGTGCCAGCAGCTTGAGGACAGGCTACAATGAGCAGTTCTTC. This translates into CASSLRTGYNEQFF.

This chain uses TRBV18 with TRBJ2-3; D not certain. Trimming removed 1 base from V and 5 bases from J, with 7 bases in between. Germline V gene data show CDR1 as KGHSH and CDR2 as LQKENI. This CDR3 has 13 amino acids. The CDR3, as DNA: TGTGCCAGCTCACCACAATTATTAGATACGCAGTATTTT. As protein: CASSPQLLDTQYF.

The rearrangement joins TRBV5-1 to TRBJ2-6; 9 bases are shared with TRBD1. Germline-derived CDR1 and CDR2 are SGHRS and YFSETQ. V lost 3 bases to trimming and J lost 0 bases; unmatched junction nucleotides: 4. The length of the CDR3 is 17 residues. The CDR3 loop is CASSSLQGASGANVLTF. CDR3 DNA: TGCGCCAGCAGCTCCCTACAGGGGGCCTCTGGGGCCAACGTCCTGACTTTC.

V usage is TRBV6-5 and J usage is TRBJ2-5; no clear D. CDR3 length equals 13 residues. Trimming took off 6 bases at V and 1 base at J, with 9 bases between the two ends. Germline CDR1 is MNHEY and CDR2 is SVGAGI. CDR3 residues: CASRSRFQETQYF. DNA for the CDR3: TGTGCCAGCAGGTCCCGTTTCCAAGAGACCCAGTACTTC.

The chain links TRBV5-6 to TRBJ1-1; D perhaps matches TRBD1 (6 bases). The V and J ends lost 0 bases and 10 bases respectively, with 10 bases between them. Germline V lookup: CDR1 SGHDT, CDR2 YYEEEE. The CDR3 is made up of 12 amino acids. CDR3 sequence reads: CASSLGGLSAFF. In DNA, the CDR3 is TGTGCCAGCAGCTTGGGGGGGCTGTCAGCTTTCTTT. Full variable domain (missing parts from reference TRBV5-6 and TRBJ1-1): DAGVTQSPTHLIKTRGQQVTLRCSPKSGHDTVSWYQQALGQGPQFIFQYYEEEERQRGNFPDRFSGHQFPNYSSELNVNALLLGDSALYLCASSLGGLSAFFGQGTRLTVV.

This rearrangement joins TRBV24-1 to TRBJ2-1, with 8 bases fitting TRBD1. The CDR3 spans 14 residues. The germline V gene has CDR1 KGHDR and CDR2 SFDVKD. With 3 bases clipped from V and 7 bases from J, the junction kept 4 bases outside the gene matches. CDR3 in amino acids: CATSDQGAWNEQFF. Here the CDR3 DNA reads TGTGCCACCAGTGATCAGGGGGCATGGAATGAGCAGTTCTTC.

The rearrangement joins TRBV5-1 to TRBJ2-1; TRBD2 aligns across 7 bases. CDR1 is SGHRS and CDR2 is YFSETQ in the germline V gene. V dropped 1 base and J dropped 4; count of bases not matched to a gene: 14. This CDR3 spans 18 amino acids. Here the CDR3 reads CASSLKGGVAGEYNEQFF. CDR3 DNA sequence: TGCGCCAGCAGCTTGAAGGGAGGCGTGGCGGGGGAATACAATGAGCAGTTCTTC.

The chain links TRBV6-5 to TRBJ2-5; D uncertain. CDR3 length equals 13 residues. Trimming took 10 bases from V and 1 from J, leaving 13 bases between them. The germline V gene has CDR1 MNHEY and CDR2 SVGAGI. This CDR3 is CANSVPGQETQYF. CDR3 bases: TGTGCCAATTCGGTTCCCGGCCAAGAGACCCAGTACTTC.

This clone came up once. V is TRBV7-9 and J is TRBJ1-2, with 7 bases matching TRBD1. CDR1 SEHNR and CDR2 FQNEAQ come from the germline V gene (reference sequence). This CDR3 region has 15 residues. The J segment lost 2 bases and the V segment lost 1 base, leaving 4 bases of the junction unmatched. The CDR3 region has the DNA TGTGCCAGCAGCTTAGGACAGGGTGGGAACTATGGCTACACCTTC. Its translation is CASSLGQGGNYGYTF.

V and J are TRBV9 and TRBJ1-2, with TRBD1 identical over 7 bases. V gave up 4 bases and J gave up 8 bases; unmatched junction bases: 14. The length of the CDR3 is 15 residues. From germline, CDR1 is SGDLS and CDR2 YYNGEE. The CDR3: CASSPEPGGNQGYTF. The DNA for the CDR3 is TGTGCCAGCAGCCCCGAACCAGGGGGAAATCAAGGCTACACCTTC.

This rearrangement joins TRBV6-5 to TRBJ2-1, with D possibly matching TRBD2 (7 bases). V was clipped by 6 bases and J by 1 base, with 13 bases between them. Germline V CDR1 and CDR2: MNHEY, SVGAGI. This CDR3 comprises 15 residues. CDR3 sequence (DNA): TGTGCCAGCAGATTCCGGGGGGCTTCCTACAATGAGCAGTTCTTC. It yields the protein CASRFRGASYNEQFF.

J is TRBJ2-7 and V is TRBV18; D perhaps matches TRBD1 (9 bases). The CDR3 has 16 residues. V dropped 6 bases and J dropped 1 base, with 19 bases sitting between them. Per germline, CDR1 KGHSH and CDR2 LQKENI. This CDR3 is CASSAGGGQGSYEQYF. In nucleotides, the CDR3 is TGTGCCAGCTCCGCCGGGGGGGGACAGGGTTCCTACGAGCAGTACTTC.

Written as DNA, the CDR3 is TGTGCCTGGAGTAAACAGGGGGTATTTGGGGCCAACGTCCTGACTTTC. Protein sequence: CAWSKQGVFGANVLTF. The rearrangement uses TRBV30 and TRBJ2-6; 8 bases match TRBD1. V shed 2 bases, J shed 3 bases, and the junction held 6 bases outside the gene matches. CDR3 size: 16 residues. From germline, CDR1 is GTSNPN and CDR2 SVGIG (reference sequence).

CDR3 sequence: CASSPLQGAEGTEAFF. Here the CDR3 DNA reads TGTGCCAGCTCACCATTACAGGGGGCCGAAGGCACTGAAGCTTTCTTT. This sequence joins TRBV18 and TRBJ1-1; 9 bases fit TRBD1. The CDR3 sequence is 16 residues long. Germline V CDR1 and CDR2: KGHSH, LQKENI. The J segment lost 4 bases and the V segment lost 2 bases, leaving 8 bases of the junction unmatched. The whole variable domain, remainder taken from reference TRBV18 and TRBJ1-1, is NAGVMQNPRHLVRRRGQEARLRCSPMKGHSHVYWYRQLPEEGLKFMVYLQKENIIDESGMPKERFSAEFPKEGPSILRIQQVVRGDSAAYFCASSPLQGAEGTEAFFGQGTRLTVV.

This clone was picked up a small number of times. This chain's CDR3 is CASRQGSYTF. The CDR3 DNA reads as TGTGCCTCCAGACAGGGATCCTACACCTTC. This chain joins TRBV30 and TRBJ1-2; 7 bases map to TRBD1. CDR1 is GTSNPN, CDR2 SVGIG, per germline (reference sequence). The CDR3 sequence is 10 residues long. V lost 7 bases to trimming and J lost 10 bases; unmatched junction nucleotides: 6.

This rearrangement joins TRBV6-2 or TRBV6-3 to TRBJ2-5, with 13 bases aligning to TRBD2. CDR3 size: 15 residues. CDR1 and CDR2 (germline): MNHEY, SVGEGT. J was trimmed by 5 bases and V by 2 bases; bases with no gene match: 2. The CDR3 DNA reads TGTGCCAGCAGTTACCCACTAGCGGGGGGGGAGACCCAGTACTTC. This encodes CASSYPLAGGETQYF.

The chain carries TRBV6-5 and TRBJ1-5; TRBD1 matches at 7 bases. The germline V gene has CDR1 MNHEY and CDR2 SVGAGI. This CDR3 is built from 15 residues. With V trimmed by 6 bases and J by 1 base, 6 bases remained unmatched. Here the CDR3 reads CASRKDRTSNQPQHF. CDR3 nucleotides: TGTGCCAGCAGAAAGGACAGGACGAGCAATCAGCCCCAGCATTTT.

This rearrangement joins TRBV28 to TRBJ2-4; 7 positions agree with TRBD1. With V trimmed by 6 bases and J by 5 bases, 10 bases remained unmatched. The germline gives CDR1 MDHEN, CDR2 SYDVKM. CDR3 size: 15 residues. Here the CDR3 reads CASSPSDRAENIQYF. In DNA form, the CDR3 reads TGTGCCAGCAGCCCGTCCGACAGGGCCGAAAACATTCAGTACTTC.

The rearrangement links TRBV19 to TRBJ1-6; D ambiguous. V was clipped by 7 bases and J by 2 bases, with 12 bases between them. The germline V gene encodes CDR1 LNHDA and CDR2 SQIVND (reference sequence). There are 15 residues in the CDR3. CDR3 residues: CASTPARAYNSPLHF. CDR3 nucleotide sequence: TGTGCCAGTACCCCTGCACGGGCCTATAATTCACCCCTCCACTTT. The complete variable domain, with remaining parts taken from reference TRBV19 and TRBJ1-6, reads DGGITQSPKYLFRKEGQNVTLSCEQNLNHDAMYWYRQDPGQGLRLIYYSQIVNDFQKGDIAEGYSVSREKKESFPLTVTSAQKNPTAFYLCASTPARAYNSPLHFGNGTRLTVT.

The chain uses TRBV19 and TRBJ1-5, with a possible D match to TRBD1 (5 bases). Germline CDR1 is LNHDA and CDR2 is SQIVND (reference sequence). V shed 6 bases and J shed 0 bases, with 9 bases lying between them. The CDR3 extends over 14 amino acids. The DNA of the CDR3 is TGTGCCAGTAGGGGGCCTTATAGCAATCAGCCCCAGCATTTT. Translating gives CASRGPYSNQPQHF. Full variable domain (outside the CDR3, taken from reference TRBV19 and TRBJ1-5): DGGITQSPKYLFRKEGQNVTLSCEQNLNHDAMYWYRQDPGQGLRLIYYSQIVNDFQKGDIAEGYSVSREKKESFPLTVTSAQKNPTAFYLCASRGPYSNQPQHFGDGTRLSIL.